Below, 23 T cell receptor beta chains from the same sample are listed, as sequenced in a study of cytomegalovirus exposure and HLA in healthy donors. The PCR employed 60 Vbeta primers together with 13 Jbeta primers. Sequencing used immunoSEQ multiplex PCR; TCRdb keeps in-frame clones, though not all of them. Here the sample spans approximately 110,000 clones, around 75% being singletons. Sample: PBMCs. All receptors derive from a man aged 25-45 years in good health and CMV-seronegative.

This chain joins TRBV6-5 and TRBJ2-7; 10 bases are shared with TRBD2. With V trimmed by 0 bases and J by 6 bases, 5 bases remained unmatched. This CDR3 spans 15 amino acids. CDR1 is MNHEY and CDR2 is SVGAGI in the germline V gene. The CDR3 DNA reads TGTGCCAGCAGTTACTCGCTAGCGGGAGTGGGCGAGCAGTACTTC. Translated: CASSYSLAGVGEQYF.

V is TRBV5-1 and J is TRBJ1-2; the match to TRBD1 covers 7 bases. This CDR3 spans 12 amino acids. The germline CDR1 and CDR2 sequences are SGHRS and YFSETQ. The ends lost 3 bases at V and 6 bases at J; junction bases unmatched: 2. CDR3 sequence (DNA): TGCGCCAGCAGCTCCCAGGGGGATGGCTACACCTTC. Its translation is CASSSQGDGYTF.

This rearrangement joins TRBV2 to TRBJ1-1; D not certain. The germline V and J ends were trimmed by 8 bases and 2 bases, with 12 bases remaining between them. CDR1 is SNHLY and CDR2 is FYNNEI in the germline V gene. The CDR3 covers 13 residues. Here the CDR3 DNA reads TGTGCCAGCGGAGAGGAGGTAAACACTGAAGCTTTCTTT. Amino acids: CASGEEVNTEAFF.

The genes are TRBV15 and TRBJ2-5, with D perhaps TRBD2 (6 bases). The length of the CDR3 is 13 residues. CDR1 and CDR2 from the germline V gene are LNHNV and YYDKDF (reference sequence). The ends were cut back, 2 bases at V and 7 bases at J, with 11 bases in the middle. The CDR3 DNA sequence: TGTGCCACCAGCAGACCTTCGGGGGTGACCCAGTACTTC. Residues: CATSRPSGVTQYF.

V is TRBV13 and J is TRBJ2-7; the match to TRBD2 covers 11 bases. CDR1 and CDR2 (germline): PRHDT, FYEKMQ (reference sequence). V trimming: 4 bases; J trimming: 5 bases; junction bases outside the gene matches: 16. CDR3 length equals 18 residues. The chain's CDR3 is CASSSLSGRALFGHEQYF. The CDR3 DNA sequence: TGTGCCAGCAGCTCTCTTAGCGGGAGGGCGCTCTTTGGCCACGAGCAGTACTTC.

This CDR3 reads CAWSALPLAGHYTF. DNA of the CDR3: TGTGCCTGGAGTGCCCTTCCTTTGGCAGGACACTACACCTTC. This chain joins TRBV30 and TRBJ1-2, with D perhaps matching TRBD1 (5 bases). The CDR3 length is 14 residues. V was cut by 1 base and J by 10 bases, with 19 bases left in between. The V gene's germline CDR1 is GTSNPN and CDR2 SVGIG (reference sequence).

J is TRBJ2-5 and V is TRBV6-6, with a weak D call TRBD2 (6 bases). The J call may be wrong; the DNA end is better matched by TRBJ2-7. CDR1 is MNHNY and CDR2 is SVGAGI in the germline V gene (reference sequence). This CDR3 has 13 residues. The CDR3 loop is CASSYPGLYEQYF. CDR3 DNA sequence: TGTGCCAGCAGTTACCCGGGACTTTACGAGCAGTACTTC.

This clone was picked up a small number of times. V and J are TRBV2 and TRBJ2-4; D unresolved. The CDR3 loop spans 16 amino acids. Germline CDR1 is SNHLY and CDR2 is FYNNEI. Trimming took 3 bases from V and 2 from J, leaving 14 bases between them. The CDR3 nucleotides read TGTGCCAGCAGTGACTCGGTAGTAAGTCCCAAAAACATTCAGTACTTC. Translated: CASSDSVVSPKNIQYF.

The rearrangement uses TRBV5-1 and TRBJ2-3; TRBD2 might be the D (6 bases). The CDR3 totals 15 residues. The V end was cut by 4 bases, the J end by 13 bases, with 25 bases between. From germline, CDR1 is SGHRS and CDR2 YFSETQ. The CDR3 spells CASSPLSLRLGGEYF. The DNA of the CDR3 is TGCGCCAGCAGCCCCCTATCCCTTAGACTCGGCGGGGAGTATTTT.

This clone was found a few times. The V gene is TRBV5-8, the J gene TRBJ2-4, with unresolved D. Trimming removed 0 bases from V and 6 bases from J, with 16 bases in between. CDR3 size: 16 residues. Germline CDR1 reads SGHTS; CDR2 reads YDEGEE. The DNA of the CDR3 is TGTGCCAGCAGCTTGGGGTCTATTAGCCATGGAAACATTCAGTACTTC. This codes for CASSLGSISHGNIQYF.

The genes are TRBV5-1 and TRBJ2-5, with TRBD2 matching over 10 bases. Germline V gene lookup returns CDR1 SGHRS and CDR2 YFSETQ. Trimming removed 0 bases from V and 2 bases from J; junction bases left unmatched: 1. There are 15 residues in the CDR3. The CDR3 nucleotides read TGCGCCAGCAGCTTGGTTAGCGGGGGGCAAGAGACCCAGTACTTC. Its translation: CASSLVSGGQETQYF.

The V gene is TRBV29-1, the J gene TRBJ2-3; possible D gene TRBD2, 5 bases. Germline CDR1 reads SQVTM; CDR2 reads ANQGSEA. CDR3 length equals 13 residues. Trimming cost V 5 bases and J 1 base, with 10 bases left between them. The CDR3 DNA reads as TGCAGCGTTAGCGGCGAGGGCACAGATACGCAGTATTTT. This translates into CSVSGEGTDTQYF.

This rearrangement joins TRBV6-1 to TRBJ2-1; 10 bases map to TRBD1. The V gene's germline CDR1 is MNHNS and CDR2 SASEGT. Trimming took 6 bases from V and 7 from J; bases not matched to a gene: 9. The CDR3 covers 15 residues. CDR3 amino acids: CASRDLGQGKNEQFF. The CDR3, as DNA: TGTGCCAGCAGGGACCTGGGACAGGGGAAAAATGAGCAGTTCTTC.

V gene TRBV7-2 combines with J gene TRBJ1-1, with D possibly TRBD1 on 5 matching bases. The V and J ends lost 3 bases and 4 bases respectively, with 12 bases between them. The CDR3 is made up of 14 amino acids. Per the germline V gene, CDR1 is SGHTA and CDR2 is FQGNSA. The chain's CDR3 is CASSLGREGTEAFF. For the CDR3, the DNA is TGTGCCAGCAGCTTGGGCAGGGAGGGCACTGAAGCTTTCTTT.

This clone was observed a handful of times. The chain couples TRBV4-1 to TRBJ1-5; TRBD1 aligns across 7 bases. This CDR3 has 17 residues. V shed 0 bases, J shed 2 bases, and the junction held 7 bases outside the gene matches. In germline, CDR1 is MGHRA, CDR2 YSYEKL. The CDR3 protein is CASSQDSDDRGNQPQHF. Written as DNA, the CDR3 is TGCGCCAGCAGCCAAGATTCCGACGACAGGGGCAATCAGCCCCAGCATTTT.

This sequence joins TRBV27 and TRBJ2-1; tentative D call: TRBD2 (5 bases). The CDR3 consists of 12 residues. V shed 0 bases and J shed 10 bases, with 7 bases lying between them. In germline, CDR1 is MNHEY, CDR2 SMNVEV (reference sequence). The CDR3: CASSLSQREQFF. The CDR3 coding sequence is TGTGCCAGCAGTTTATCCCAGCGGGAGCAGTTCTTC.

The sample holds one count of this clone. The V call is TRBV5-1, the J call TRBJ2-5; 7 bases fit TRBD2. Germline lookup yields CDR1 SGHRS and CDR2 YFSETQ. Unmatched junction bases numbered 6, after V lost 2 bases and J lost 5 bases. The CDR3 is 14 residues long. CDR3 in amino acids: CASSFGSGYETQYF. The CDR3 bases are TGCGCCAGCAGCTTCGGTAGCGGGTACGAGACCCAGTACTTC.

This rearrangement joins TRBV19 to TRBJ1-5; maybe TRBD1 (6 bases). This CDR3 has 14 amino acids. The germline V gene has CDR1 LNHDA and CDR2 SQIVND (reference sequence). V was cut by 11 bases and J by 7 bases, with 21 bases left in between. For the CDR3, the DNA is TGTGCCTCATCGCCACAGGGATCGGGACAGCCCCAGCATTTT. Amino acid sequence: CASSPQGSGQPQHF.

About this clone: Since the CDR3 does not end with the conserved phenylalanine or tryptophan, this likely comes from a read error. The chain joins TRBV27 to TRBJ1-1; D is perhaps TRBD1 (6 bases). This CDR3 has 14 amino acids. Between the trimmed V and J ends, which lost 3 bases and 0 bases, there was a span of 8 bases. CDR1 is MNHEY, CDR2 SMNVEV, per germline (reference sequence). The CDR3 is CASSFGQMNTEAFL. The DNA for the CDR3 is TGTGCCAGCAGTTTTGGACAGATGAACACTGAAGCTTTCCTT.

This clone qualifies as medium-sized. J is TRBJ2-5 and V is TRBV6-5, with a tentative D call TRBD2 (5 bases). Germline loops: CDR1 MNHEY, CDR2 SVGAGI. V lost 7 bases to trimming and J lost 8 bases, with 23 bases between them. The CDR3 runs 15 residues. The chain's CDR3 is CASTHYPLGKNTQYF. For the CDR3, the DNA is TGTGCCAGCACCCACTATCCACTAGGGAAGAACACCCAGTACTTC.

There are a few counts of this clone. This chain joins TRBV7-3 and TRBJ2-7; possible D gene TRBD1, 5 bases. This CDR3 spans 14 amino acids. Trimming removed 4 bases from V and 1 base from J, with 11 bases in between. Germline V gives CDR1 SGHTA, CDR2 FQGTGA. The CDR3 protein is CASSSSQESYEQYF. CDR3 bases: TGTGCCAGCAGCTCATCACAGGAGTCCTACGAGCAGTACTTC. Full variable domain (outside the CDR3, taken from reference TRBV7-3 and TRBJ2-7): GAGVSQTPSNKVTEKGKYVELRCDPISGHTALYWYRQSLGQGPEFLIYFQGTGAADDSGLPNDRFFAVRPEGSVSTLKIQRTERGDSAVYLCASSSSQESYEQYFGPGTRLTVT.

The chain employs TRBV1 and TRBJ2-1; the D segment call TRBD2 is taken from the table without a DNA check. TRBV1 is recorded as a pseudogene. The CDR3 has 15 residues. In DNA form, the CDR3 reads TGCACCAGCAGCCAAGGAGCTAGCCAGTTCAATGAGCAGTTCTTC. Residues: CTSSQGASQFNEQFF.

This clone was observed a handful of times. This rearrangement joins TRBV2 to TRBJ2-6, with D perhaps TRBD1 (5 bases). This CDR3 spans 15 amino acids. The germline V and J ends were trimmed by 4 bases and 1 base, with 8 bases remaining between them. CDR1 is SNHLY, CDR2 FYNNEI, per germline. CDR3 DNA sequence: TGTGCCAGCAGTGGTCCAGGGTCTGGGGCCAACGTCCTGACTTTC. Residues: CASSGPGSGANVLTF.